What follows describes a single T cell receptor beta chain. Its antigen is currently not known. No clone much larger than this one lies a single base away; base qualities are absent. The entry originates in a study of blood T cells in healthy people across ages (dated by TCRdb to the mid-2010s). With regard to the full study: In model experiments, template switching captured about one uniquely barcoded TCR beta cDNA molecule for every two T cells. Donors of different ages were randomly distributed across sequencing lanes to avoid experimental bias. For two donors (one aged 18 to 29 and one aged 80 or older), the study analyzed two additional independent replicas of 1 million unique cDNA reads from the same blood draw. The study measured age-related changes in TCR beta repertoire diversity using deep sequencing normalized with unique cDNA molecular identifiers. The donors were divided into four age groups: young (average around 17 years), middle-aged (about 40), aged (roughly 66) and long-lived (about 79). The paper as a whole reports these results and caveats: As age increased, observed TCR beta diversity per million T cells dropped in a roughly linear way, and a significant reduction was already evident by age 40. Compared with the aged group, the long-lived group had more naive CD4+ T cells, fewer expanded clones and increased TCR diversity, suggesting age selection. Since profiling was done on bulk unsorted PBMCs, naive and antigen-experienced compartments could not be conclusively compared. Because the CMV infection status of the donors was unknown, age-related changes in expanded clonotypes may potentially have been confounded. There was a strong correlation between observed TCR beta diversity and the percentage of naive T cells measured by flow cytometry. Total diversity estimates from one million sequenced T cells were considered lower bounds and underestimates.

The library was built by means of 5' RACE. TCRdb records Illumina HiSeq 2500 as the sequencer. A second PCR of about 6 to 11 cycles was performed with a sample-barcoded 5' primer and a J-beta primer mix. A template-switch 5' adaptor carrying 12 random nucleotides introduced a unique molecular identifier onto each TCR beta cDNA molecule. Each sample yielded at least 3 million CDR3-containing paired-end reads. All of the RNA was converted into first-strand cDNA using the Mint cDNA synthesis kit, with a TRBC-specific oligonucleotide serving as the primer. Following uracil-DNA glycosylase treatment, all cDNA underwent a first 18-cycle PCR with the universal primers M1SS and BC2_uni_R. On the study's bioinformatics: For normalization, 1 million high-quality reads, each with a distinct molecular identifier, were randomly selected from each sample. Instead of being binned into consensus sequences, reads with shared molecular identifiers were discarded. CDR3 identification, clonotype clustering and error correction used MiTCR with a Q25 quality threshold and the strictest error-elimination algorithm. A nonparametric unseen species model with Euler transformation was used to estimate lower-bound total TCR beta diversity. TCRdb reprocessing: public reads trimmed at Q25 with fastp, clones called with MiXCR, in-frame beta chains kept. Each CDR3 protein gets just one entry, which takes the most common genes and DNA from the rows behind it. TCRdb's processing, not the authors' own work, is the source of the V and J calls. The sample data list 1.2 million to 1.5 million distinct CDR3 sequences, and 59% of these were observed just once. The ten largest clones capture roughly 7% of the sample.

The 39 donors, aged about 6 to 95 years, were systemically healthy Caucasian individuals from Russia. Each donor gave ten milliliters of peripheral blood, collected into EDTA-treated Vacutainer tubes. Ficoll-Paque density-gradient centrifugation was used to isolate PBMCs, with at least 7 million obtained per sample. Trizol reagent was used to extract total RNA from the PBMCs, yielding at least 5.5 micrograms per sample. For every donor, flow cytometry on a PBMC aliquot measured the percentage of naive CD45RAhigh/CD27high T cells. The CDR1 and CDR2 encoded by the germline V gene are SGHRS and YFSETQ. Cut back by 2 bases and 7 bases, the V and J ends lie 10 bases apart. Taken from cysteine to phenylalanine, the CDR3 has 12 residues. Just CDR3 DNA is preserved here, 36 bases in frame from base 1.

Material for sequencing was blood. This TCR was sampled from a man between 18 and 29 years old in good health. The V and J genes are TRBV5-1 and TRBJ2-7; TRBD1 is a weak D gene call, 6 bases matching. CDR3 region: CASSFQGSEQYF. The DNA sequence follows: TGCGCCAGCAGCTTCCAGGGGAGTGAGCAGTACTTC. Full variable domain (CDR3 extended with the reference TRBV5-1 and TRBJ2-7 proteins): KAGVTQTPRYLIKTRGQQVTLSCSPISGHRSVSWYQQTPGQGLQFLFEYFSETQRNKGNFPGRFSGRQFSNSRSEMNVSTLELGDSALYLCASSFQGSEQYFGPGTRLTVT.